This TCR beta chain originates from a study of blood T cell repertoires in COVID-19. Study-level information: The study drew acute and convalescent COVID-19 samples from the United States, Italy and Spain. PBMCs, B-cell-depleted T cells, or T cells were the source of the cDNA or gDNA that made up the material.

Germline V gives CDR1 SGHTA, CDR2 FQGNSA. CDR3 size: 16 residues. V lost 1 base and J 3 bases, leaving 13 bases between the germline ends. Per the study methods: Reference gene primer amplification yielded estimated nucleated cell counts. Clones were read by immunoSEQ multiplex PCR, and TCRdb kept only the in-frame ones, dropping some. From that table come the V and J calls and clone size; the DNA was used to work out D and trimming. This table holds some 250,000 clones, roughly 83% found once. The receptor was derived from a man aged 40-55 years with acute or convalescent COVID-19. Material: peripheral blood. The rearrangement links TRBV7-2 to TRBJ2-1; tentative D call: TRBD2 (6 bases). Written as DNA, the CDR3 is TGTGCCAGCAGCTTAGAGTCGGCGGGAAACTACAATGAGCAGTTCTTC. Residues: CASSLESAGNYNEQFF.